The clone carrying this T cell receptor (beta chain) turned up a few times. Its antigen is currently unknown. A heparinised blood draw that averaged roughly 100 mL was obtained once from each donor. This entry comes from a study of beta chain features in type 1 diabetes. The length of the CDR3 is 13 residues. The investigators reverse transcribed all of the isolated RNA, so they sequenced expressed TCRB transcripts. The method was immunoSEQ multiplex PCR; TCRdb's version includes in-frame clones alone and lacks a portion of them. The sample yields about 290,000 clones, 8% seen once. Study results and caveats: People with Type 1 diabetes carried modestly yet significantly shorter TCRB CDR3s in all four CD4+ subsets. Fewer insertions but more deletions were seen at VDJ junctions in type 1 diabetes patients.

The chain uses TRBV21-1 and TRBJ2-7; the D segment call TRBD1 is taken from the table without a DNA check. TRBV21-1 is deemed a pseudogene. The receptor comes from a woman in her late teens or twenties in good health. Specimen: central memory CD4+ T cells from blood. The CDR3 DNA follows: TGTGCCAGCAAGGACAGGGGGCACTACGAGCAGTACTTC. Residues: CASKDRGHYEQYF.